This T cell receptor (beta chain) came from a study of cytomegalovirus exposure and HLA in healthy donors. Germline V gene lookup returns CDR1 MNHEY and CDR2 SMNVEV (reference sequence). V was trimmed by 0 bases and J by 4 bases, leaving 9 bases between them. The CDR3 length is 14 residues. Study-level points and caveats: Whilst most TCR sequences proved rare, a subset of public TCRs occurred across many donors. The investigators catalogued 150 or so TCR beta chains as cytomegalovirus-associated. Clusters of TCRs from the first cohort tended to co-occur in the 95 to 150 validation repertoires (as a later analysis found).

It was the approximately 130-subject validation cohort, separate from the roughly 700-subject first cohort, to which the donors belonged. For this clone: Its matching antigen is unknown.

Libraries were prepared by immunoSEQ multiplex PCR; TCRdb keeps only in-frame clonotypes and omits some of them. The sample comprises over 150,000 clones, about 96% of which are singletons, and 0.89% rests with the top ten. The clonotype originates from a woman aged 18-29 years in good health and CMV-seronegative. The sample was PBMCs. The chain recombines TRBV27 with TRBJ1-1; perhaps TRBD1 as D (5 bases). CDR3 coding DNA: TGTGCCAGCAGTTTATCGCAGGGAATCACTGAAGCTTTCTTT. It encodes CASSLSQGITEAFF.